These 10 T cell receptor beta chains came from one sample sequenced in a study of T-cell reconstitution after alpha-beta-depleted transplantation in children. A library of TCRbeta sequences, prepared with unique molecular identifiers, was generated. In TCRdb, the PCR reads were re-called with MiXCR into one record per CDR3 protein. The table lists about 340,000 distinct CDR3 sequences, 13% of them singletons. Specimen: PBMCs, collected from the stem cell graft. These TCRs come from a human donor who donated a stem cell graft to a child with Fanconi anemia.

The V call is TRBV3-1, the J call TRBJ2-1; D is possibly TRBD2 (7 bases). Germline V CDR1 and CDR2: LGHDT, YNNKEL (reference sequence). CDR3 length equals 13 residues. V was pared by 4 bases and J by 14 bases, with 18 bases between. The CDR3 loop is CASSREIGGAKFF. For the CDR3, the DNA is TGTGCCAGCAGCCGAGAAATAGGGGGGGCGAAGTTCTTC.

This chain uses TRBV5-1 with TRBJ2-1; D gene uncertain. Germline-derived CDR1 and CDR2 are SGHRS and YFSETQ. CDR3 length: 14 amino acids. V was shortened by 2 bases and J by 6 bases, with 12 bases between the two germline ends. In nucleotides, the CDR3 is TGCGCCAGCAGCTTATTAGCATTAGGCAATGAGCAGTTCTTC. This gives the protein CASSLLALGNEQFF.

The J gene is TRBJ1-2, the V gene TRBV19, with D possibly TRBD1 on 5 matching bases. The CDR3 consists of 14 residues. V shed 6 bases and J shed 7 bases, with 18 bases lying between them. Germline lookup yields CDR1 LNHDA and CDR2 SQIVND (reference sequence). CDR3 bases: TGTGCCAGTAGGACGACCGGGGGGGGATCTGGCTACACCTTC. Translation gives CASRTTGGGSGYTF.

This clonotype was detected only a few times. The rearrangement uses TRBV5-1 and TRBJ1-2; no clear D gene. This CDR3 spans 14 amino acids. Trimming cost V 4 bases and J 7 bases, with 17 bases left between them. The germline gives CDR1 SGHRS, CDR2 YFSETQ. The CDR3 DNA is TGCGCCAGCAGCCAAACAACCAGGAGCGCTGGCTACACCTTC. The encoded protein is CASSQTTRSAGYTF.

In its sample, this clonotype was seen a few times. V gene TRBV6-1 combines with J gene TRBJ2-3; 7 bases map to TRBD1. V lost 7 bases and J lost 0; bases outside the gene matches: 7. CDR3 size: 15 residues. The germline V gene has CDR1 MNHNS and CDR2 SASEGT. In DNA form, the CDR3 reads TGTGCCAGCAACCTCGCAGGGGGTAGCACAGATACGCAGTATTTT. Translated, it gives CASNLAGGSTDTQYF.

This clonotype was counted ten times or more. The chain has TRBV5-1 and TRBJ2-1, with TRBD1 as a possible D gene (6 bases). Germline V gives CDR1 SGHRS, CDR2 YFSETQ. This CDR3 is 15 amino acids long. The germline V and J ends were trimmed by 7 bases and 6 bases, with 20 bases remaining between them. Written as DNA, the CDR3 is TGCGCCAGCTCCCAAGGGGGTAATCCCCGCAATGAGCAGTTCTTC. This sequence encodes CASSQGGNPRNEQFF.

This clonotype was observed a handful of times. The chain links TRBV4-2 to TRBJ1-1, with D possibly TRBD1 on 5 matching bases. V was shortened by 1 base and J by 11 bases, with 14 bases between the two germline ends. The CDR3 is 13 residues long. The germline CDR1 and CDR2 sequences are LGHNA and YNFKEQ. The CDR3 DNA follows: TGTGCCAGCAGCCAAGGTACAGGTTCGACGGCTTTCTTT. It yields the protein CASSQGTGSTAFF.

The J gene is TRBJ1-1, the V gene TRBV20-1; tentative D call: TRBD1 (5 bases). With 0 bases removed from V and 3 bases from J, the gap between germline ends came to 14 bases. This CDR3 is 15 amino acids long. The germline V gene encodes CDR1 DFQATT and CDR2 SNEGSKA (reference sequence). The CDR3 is CSARDQRGGDTEAFF. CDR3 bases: TGCAGTGCTAGAGATCAAAGGGGTGGGGACACTGAAGCTTTCTTT.

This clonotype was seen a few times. The CDR3 DNA is TGCAGTGCTAGAGACCGGACAGGTATCTTCTATGGCTACACCTTC. Protein product: CSARDRTGIFYGYTF. The chain carries TRBV20-1 and TRBJ1-2; 7 bases fit TRBD1. With V trimmed by 0 bases and J by 4 bases, 8 bases remained unmatched. CDR1 is DFQATT and CDR2 is SNEGSKA in the germline V gene (reference sequence). The CDR3 contains 15 residues.

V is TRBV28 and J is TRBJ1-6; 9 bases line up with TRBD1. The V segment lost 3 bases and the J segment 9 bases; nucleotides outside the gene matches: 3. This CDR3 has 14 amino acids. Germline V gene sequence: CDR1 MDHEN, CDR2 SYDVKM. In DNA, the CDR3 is TGTGCCAGCAGTTTTCGACAGGGGGGTTCACCCCTCCACTTT. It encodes CASSFRQGGSPLHF.